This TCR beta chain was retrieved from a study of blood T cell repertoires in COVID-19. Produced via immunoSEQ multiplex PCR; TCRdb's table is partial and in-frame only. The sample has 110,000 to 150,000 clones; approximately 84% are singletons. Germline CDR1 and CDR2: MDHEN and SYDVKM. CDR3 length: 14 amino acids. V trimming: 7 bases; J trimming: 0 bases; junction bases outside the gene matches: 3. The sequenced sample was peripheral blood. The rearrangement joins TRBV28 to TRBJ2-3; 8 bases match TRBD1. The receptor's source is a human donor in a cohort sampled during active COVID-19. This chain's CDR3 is CASNRDRSTDTQYF. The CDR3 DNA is TGTGCCAGCAACCGGGACAGGAGCACAGATACGCAGTATTTT.